This entry lists 20 T cell receptor beta chains sequenced from one sample in a study of CD8 T cells in ankylosing spondylitis. Overall study results and limits: Apparently characteristic of ankylosing spondylitis blood was a TCR beta motif (about 8 highly homologous variants).

TCRdb independently ran MiXCR on the 5' RACE reads; one entry per CDR3 protein. The data show roughly 440,000 distinct CDR3 sequences, roughly a sixth seen once. No antigens are known for them. What was sequenced was blood, either unsorted or a sorted T cell fraction (not recorded which). Receptor source: a male donor with ankylosing spondylitis.

This clonotype was picked up a small number of times. The V and J genes are TRBV4-1 and TRBJ2-2; 7 bases fit TRBD1. V trimming: 4 bases; J trimming: 6 bases; junction bases outside the gene matches: 11. Germline lookup yields CDR1 MGHRA and CDR2 YSYEKL. The CDR3 loop spans 16 amino acids. The CDR3 sequence is CASSPGPGQMSGELFF. CDR3 sequence (DNA): TGCGCCAGCAGCCCTGGGCCGGGACAGATGTCCGGGGAGCTGTTTTTT.

The rearrangement links TRBV6-1 to TRBJ2-7; the match to TRBD2 covers 7 bases. The CDR3 is 14 residues long. Germline CDR1 reads MNHNS; CDR2 reads SASEGT. V shed 7 bases and J 4 bases; nucleotides not matched to a gene: 10. The CDR3 DNA reads TGTGCCAGCACCGGGGGAGGGAGGAATTACGAGCAGTACTTC. Protein sequence: CASTGGGRNYEQYF.

J is TRBJ2-3 and V is TRBV7-2; weak D call: TRBD2 (5 bases). The length of the CDR3 is 17 residues. The ends were cut back, 1 base at V and 0 bases at J, with 14 bases in the middle. Germline CDR1 reads SGHTA; CDR2 reads FQGNSA. The CDR3, as DNA: TGTGCCAGCAGCTTAGGAGGGAACAGTCTTAGCACAGATACGCAGTATTTT. This sequence encodes CASSLGGNSLSTDTQYF.

This rearrangement joins TRBV7-2 to TRBJ2-1; 7 bases agree with TRBD1. Trimming at V came to 6 bases and at J to 5 bases, leaving 7 bases not matched to a gene. Germline CDR1 reads SGHTA; CDR2 reads FQGNSA. This CDR3 is 14 amino acids long. In nucleotides, the CDR3 is TGTGCCAGCAGTAGTAACAGGGGTAACAATGAGCAGTTCTTC. Protein: CASSSNRGNNEQFF.

This chain connects TRBV7-2 to TRBJ2-2; D might be TRBD2 (6 bases). Per the germline V gene, CDR1 is SGHTA and CDR2 is FQGNSA. The CDR3 covers 15 residues. Trimming pared 5 bases from V and 7 bases from J, leaving 17 bases between. The CDR3 sequence: CASSGRLERGGELFF. The CDR3, as DNA: TGTGCCAGCAGCGGCCGACTAGAACGGGGCGGGGAGCTGTTTTTT.

In its sample, this clonotype was seen many times. The V gene is TRBV12-3 or TRBV12-4, the J gene TRBJ2-1; 15 bases fit TRBD2. The V segment lost 5 bases and the J segment 8 bases; nucleotides outside the gene matches: 7. There are 16 residues in the CDR3. The CDR3: CASSRTSGGVVYEQFF. DNA for the CDR3: TGTGCCAGCAGTCGGACTAGCGGGGGGGTGGTCTATGAGCAGTTCTTC.

V is TRBV6-5 and J is TRBJ1-4; the match to TRBD1 covers 8 bases. From germline, CDR1 is MNHEY and CDR2 SVGAGI. V shed 0 bases, J shed 8 bases, and the junction held 5 bases outside the gene matches. The length of the CDR3 is 15 residues. The CDR3 reads CASSYSGQADEKLFF. CDR3 nucleotide sequence: TGTGCCAGCAGTTACTCGGGACAGGCTGACGAAAAACTGTTTTTT.

In this sample, this clonotype turned up a few times. The genes are TRBV9 and TRBJ2-1, with 7 bases aligning to TRBD1. Germline assignment: CDR1 SGDLS and CDR2 YYNGEE. Trimming at V came to 3 bases and at J to 7 bases, leaving 7 bases not matched to a gene. The CDR3 consists of 14 residues. CDR3 sequence (DNA): TGTGCCAGCAGCGCTGACAGGGTCGGGAATGAGCAGTTCTTC. It yields the protein CASSADRVGNEQFF.

Ten or more counts support this clonotype. The chain uses TRBV9 and TRBJ1-6, with D tentatively TRBD1 (6 bases). Germline V gives CDR1 SGDLS, CDR2 YYNGEE. With 4 bases removed from V and 8 bases from J, the gap between germline ends came to 13 bases. CDR3 length equals 14 residues. The CDR3 is CASSQGRGDSPLHF. As DNA, the CDR3 is TGTGCCAGCAGCCAGGGGCGGGGTGATTCACCCCTCCACTTT.

The chain's CDR3 is CAISAGYSNQPQHF. The CDR3 DNA sequence: TGTGCCATCAGTGCAGGGTACAGCAATCAGCCCCAGCATTTT. This chain connects TRBV10-3 to TRBJ1-5, with a possible D match to TRBD1 (5 bases). This CDR3 is 14 amino acids long. The V and J ends lost 4 bases and 1 base respectively, with 8 bases between them. From germline, CDR1 is ENHRY and CDR2 SYGVKD.

V is TRBV7-3 and J is TRBJ2-3; D might be TRBD2 (6 bases). The CDR3 has 16 residues. The germline CDR1 and CDR2 sequences are SGHTA and FQGTGA. Between the trimmed V and J ends, which lost 0 bases and 2 bases, there was a span of 12 bases. CDR3: CASSLTQRGNTDTQYF. CDR3 sequence (DNA): TGTGCCAGCAGCTTAACTCAACGGGGGAACACAGATACGCAGTATTTT.

The rearrangement uses TRBV10-3 and TRBJ2-7, with 16 bases matching TRBD2. There are 16 residues in the CDR3. Germline assignment: CDR1 ENHRY and CDR2 SYGVKD. The V gene end was trimmed by 4 bases and the J gene end by 6 bases; junction bases not matched to a gene: 6. Here the CDR3 reads CAISAGTSGGGPEQYF. Here the CDR3 DNA reads TGTGCCATCAGTGCCGGGACTAGCGGGGGGGGGCCCGAGCAGTACTTC.

The V call is TRBV12-3 or TRBV12-4, the J call TRBJ1-5; weak D call: TRBD1 (5 bases). The CDR3 covers 14 residues. V was pared by 2 bases and J by 2 bases, with 7 bases between. The chain's CDR3 is CASSLPQGNQPQHF. The CDR3 nucleotides read TGTGCCAGCAGTTTACCACAGGGCAATCAGCCCCAGCATTTT.

The sample holds a few counts of this clonotype. The chain uses TRBV3-1 and TRBJ2-4, with TRBD2 as a possible D gene (6 bases). Germline-derived CDR1 and CDR2 are LGHDT and YNNKEL (reference sequence). V lost 0 bases and J lost 7, with 10 bases in between. The CDR3 sequence is 14 residues long. CDR3 bases: TGTGCCAGCAGCCAAGACGGGAGCAAGAACATTCAGTACTTC. Residues: CASSQDGSKNIQYF.

The rearrangement joins TRBV4-1 to TRBJ1-5; D is possibly TRBD1 (5 bases). The CDR3 spans 17 residues. CDR1 is MGHRA, CDR2 YSYEKL, per germline. The ends were cut back, 1 base at V and 1 base at J, with 14 bases in the middle. The CDR3 reads CASSQGPWTRSNQPQHF. CDR3 bases: TGCGCCAGCAGCCAAGGCCCCTGGACAAGGAGCAATCAGCCCCAGCATTTT.

This clonotype was picked up one time. A much larger clonotype is one base distant, so this may be a read error. The chain links TRBV5-1 to TRBJ2-3, with D maybe TRBD2 (6 bases). Germline-derived CDR1 and CDR2 are SGHRS and YFSETQ. Deletions cut 3 bases from V and 0 bases from J, with 11 bases between. The CDR3 covers 15 residues. CDR3 nucleotide sequence: TGCGCCAGCAGCTCGGGGAGGCAAAGCACAGATACGCAGTATTTT. It is translated as CASSSGRQSTDTQYF.

This chain connects TRBV11-2 to TRBJ1-6; 11 bases match TRBD1. V was clipped by 5 bases and J by 6 bases; unmatched bases: 6. Germline-derived CDR1 and CDR2 are SGHAT and FQNNGV. This CDR3 is 16 amino acids long. The CDR3 here is CASSPGDRGSNSPLHF. CDR3 sequence (DNA): TGTGCCAGCAGCCCAGGGGACAGGGGGAGTAATTCACCCCTCCACTTT.

This clonotype was picked up a small number of times. The V gene is TRBV20-1, the J gene TRBJ2-5, with D tentatively TRBD2 (6 bases). V lost 7 bases and J 2 bases, leaving 17 bases between the germline ends. This CDR3 is built from 14 residues. CDR1 is DFQATT, CDR2 SNEGSKA, per germline (reference sequence). CDR3 in amino acids: CSGRARRGQETQYF. CDR3 coding DNA: TGCAGTGGGCGGGCACGGAGGGGTCAAGAGACCCAGTACTTC.

The chain combines TRBV24-1 with TRBJ2-1, with D hard to call. The CDR3 has 17 amino acids. Trimming shortened V by 2 bases and J by 9 bases, and 22 bases separated the two germline ends. Germline-derived CDR1 and CDR2 are KGHDR and SFDVKD. Here the CDR3 reads CATSDSSGTTRMGEQFF. The CDR3 DNA reads TGTGCCACCAGTGATTCCTCCGGCACCACGAGGATGGGTGAGCAGTTCTTC.

This clonotype was recorded a few times. CDR3 DNA sequence: TGTGCCACCAGTGACTTAGCGGGAGCGGATAATGAGCAGTTCTTC. The encoded protein is CATSDLAGADNEQFF. V usage is TRBV24-1 and J usage is TRBJ2-1; TRBD2 aligns across 9 bases. This CDR3 comprises 15 residues. The germline V gene has CDR1 KGHDR and CDR2 SFDVKD. V was pared by 4 bases and J by 7 bases, with 7 bases of the junction left unmatched.